This TCR beta chain was recorded in a study of blood T cell repertoires in COVID-19. Germline V gene data show CDR1 as SGHTA and CDR2 as FQGNSA. This CDR3 is 15 amino acids long. V lost 4 bases and J 4 bases, leaving 11 bases between the germline ends. Method: immunoSEQ multiplex PCR; TCRdb's copy keeps in-frame clones and lacks some. The sample lists 200,000 to 250,000 clones; roughly 80% were seen once. Sequencing was carried out using peripheral blood. The TCR sequence derives from a woman of 80 years or more with active or convalescent COVID-19. The rearrangement links TRBV7-2 to TRBJ1-6; D gene uncertain. CDR3 sequence reads: CASSSTQVYNSPLHF. The CDR3 DNA reads as TGTGCCAGCAGCTCAACACAAGTATATAATTCACCCCTCCACTTT. Using reference TRBV7-2 and TRBJ1-6 for the parts outside the CDR3, the full variable domain is GAGVSQSPSNKVTEKGKDVELRCDPISGHTALYWYRQSLGQGLEFLIYFQGNSAPDKSGLPSDRFSAERTGGSVSTLTIQRTQQEDSAVYLCASSSTQVYNSPLHFGNGTRLTVT.